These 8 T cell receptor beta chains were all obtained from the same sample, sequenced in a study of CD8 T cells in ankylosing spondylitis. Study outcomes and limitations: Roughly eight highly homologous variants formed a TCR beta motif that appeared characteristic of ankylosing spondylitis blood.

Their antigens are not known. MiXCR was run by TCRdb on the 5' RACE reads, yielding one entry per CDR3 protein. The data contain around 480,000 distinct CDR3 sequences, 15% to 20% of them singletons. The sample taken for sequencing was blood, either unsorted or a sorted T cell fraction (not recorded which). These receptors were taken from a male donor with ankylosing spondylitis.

The CDR3 DNA follows: TGCAGTGCCTCTAACGTATATCAGGCGAACACTGAAGCTTTCTTT. As protein: CSASNVYQANTEAFF. This chain links TRBV20-1 with TRBJ1-1; D gene unclear. V shed 6 bases and J shed 1 base, with 18 bases lying between them. Per the germline V gene, CDR1 is DFQATT and CDR2 is SNEGSKA (reference sequence). This CDR3 has 15 residues.

CDR3 coding DNA: TGTGCCAGCAGCCAGTCGGCGGGGGGGGCCCAAGAGACCCAGTACTTC. Amino acids: CASSQSAGGAQETQYF. The chain recombines TRBV7-2 with TRBJ2-5; 9 positions agree with TRBD2. Germline lookup yields CDR1 SGHTA and CDR2 FQGNSA. This CDR3 comprises 16 residues. With V trimmed by 5 bases and J by 1 base, 8 bases remained unmatched.

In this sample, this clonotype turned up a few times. The CDR3 coding sequence is TGTGCCAGCAGTTCCTACCGGGACAGAAATTCACCCCTCCACTTT. Translating it yields CASSSYRDRNSPLHF. V is TRBV12-3 or TRBV12-4 and J is TRBJ1-6, with 7 positions matching TRBD1. V shed 4 bases and J 7 bases; nucleotides not matched to a gene: 7. CDR3 length equals 15 residues.

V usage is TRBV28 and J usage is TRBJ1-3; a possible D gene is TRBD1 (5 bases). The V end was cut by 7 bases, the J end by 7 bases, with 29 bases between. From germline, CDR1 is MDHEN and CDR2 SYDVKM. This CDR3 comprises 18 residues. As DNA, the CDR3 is TGTGCCAGCAAACCGGGACGGGTCCCACCAAGGCGAGGGAACACCATATATTTT. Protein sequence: CASKPGRVPPRRGNTIYF.

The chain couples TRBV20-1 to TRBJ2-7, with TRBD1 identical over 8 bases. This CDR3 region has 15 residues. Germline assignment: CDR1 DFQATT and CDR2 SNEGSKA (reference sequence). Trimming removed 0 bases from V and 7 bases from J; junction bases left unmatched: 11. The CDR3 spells CSARDVGRGLGEQYF. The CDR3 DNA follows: TGCAGTGCTAGAGATGTTGGCAGGGGGCTTGGGGAGCAGTACTTC.

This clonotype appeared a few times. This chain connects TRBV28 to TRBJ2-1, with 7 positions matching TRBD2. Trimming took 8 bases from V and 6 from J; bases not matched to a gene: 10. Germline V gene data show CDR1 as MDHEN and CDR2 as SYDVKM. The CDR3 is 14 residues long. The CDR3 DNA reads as TGTGCCAGCTCTTCGGCGGGAGTTGCCAATGAGCAGTTCTTC. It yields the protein CASSSAGVANEQFF.

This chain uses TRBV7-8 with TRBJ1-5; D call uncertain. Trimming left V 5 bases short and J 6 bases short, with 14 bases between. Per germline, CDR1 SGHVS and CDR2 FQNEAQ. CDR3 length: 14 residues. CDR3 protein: CASSGEFLGQPQHF. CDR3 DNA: TGTGCCAGCAGCGGGGAGTTTTTGGGTCAGCCCCAGCATTTT. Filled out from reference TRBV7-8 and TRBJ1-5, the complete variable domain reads GAGVSQSPRYKVAKRGQDVALRCDPISGHVSLFWYQQALGQGPEFLTYFQNEAQLDKSGLPSDRFFAERPEGSVSTLKIQRTQQEDSAVYLCASSGEFLGQPQHFGDGTRLSIL.

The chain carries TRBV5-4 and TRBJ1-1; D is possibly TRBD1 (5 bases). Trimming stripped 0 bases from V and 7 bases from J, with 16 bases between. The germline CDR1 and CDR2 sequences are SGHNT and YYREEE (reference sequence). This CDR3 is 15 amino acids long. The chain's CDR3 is CASSLAGGRSLEAFF. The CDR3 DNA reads TGTGCCAGCAGCTTGGCGGGGGGGAGGTCGCTTGAAGCTTTCTTT. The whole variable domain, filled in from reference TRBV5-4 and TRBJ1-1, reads ETGVTQSPTHLIKTRGQQVTLRCSSQSGHNTVSWYQQALGQGPQFIFQYYREEENGRGNFPPRFSGLQFPNYSSELNVNALELDDSALYLCASSLAGGRSLEAFFGQGTRLTVV.